These 20 T cell receptor beta chains were all obtained from the same sample, sequenced in a study of blood T cell repertoires in COVID-19. Sequencing was performed with immunoSEQ multiplex PCR; in TCRdb, only in-frame clones are kept and a portion is missing. Of more than 110,000 clones listed, roughly 80% are singletons. The specimen sequenced was peripheral blood. These receptors all stem from a woman aged 45-59 years with active or convalescent COVID-19.

The J gene is TRBJ1-3, the V gene TRBV30; the D is unclear. The CDR3 extends over 15 amino acids. Trimming cost V 0 bases and J 3 bases, with 12 bases left between them. CDR1 and CDR2 (germline): GTSNPN, SVGIG (reference sequence). The CDR3 here is CAWSVGGSFGNTIYF. CDR3 DNA sequence: TGTGCCTGGAGTGTAGGAGGGTCTTTTGGAAACACCATATATTTT.

The chain joins TRBV13 to TRBJ2-4, with D perhaps TRBD1 (6 bases). V shed 1 base and J shed 3 bases, with 13 bases lying between them. The CDR3 loop spans 16 amino acids. Germline V CDR1 and CDR2: PRHDT, FYEKMQ (reference sequence). CDR3 coding DNA: TGTGCCAGCAGCTTAGCCCAGGGGTGGGTCAAAAACATTCAGTACTTC. This sequence encodes CASSLAQGWVKNIQYF.

The rearrangement joins TRBV5-1 to TRBJ2-1; TRBD1 agrees at 8 bases. There are 15 residues in the CDR3. Germline V gives CDR1 SGHRS, CDR2 YFSETQ. V was clipped by 4 bases and J by 3 bases; unmatched bases: 6. CDR3 residues: CASSRTGSDYNEQFF. CDR3 sequence (DNA): TGCGCCAGCAGCAGGACAGGGAGCGACTACAATGAGCAGTTCTTC.

This clone appeared a single time. This sequence joins TRBV7-9 and TRBJ2-1, with no clear D. The CDR3 is 13 residues long. The V and J ends lost 1 base and 7 bases respectively, with 8 bases between them. The germline CDR1 and CDR2 sequences are SEHNR and FQNEAQ (reference sequence). The chain's CDR3 is CASSLGLANEQFF. The CDR3 DNA follows: TGTGCCAGCAGCTTAGGGCTGGCAAATGAGCAGTTCTTC.

V is TRBV19 and J is TRBJ1-1; D ambiguous. Trimming removed 5 bases at V and 7 bases at J, with 14 bases between. The CDR3 sequence is 13 residues long. Germline CDR1 reads LNHDA; CDR2 reads SQIVND (reference sequence). The CDR3 loop is CASSRSLSGEAFF. CDR3 sequence (DNA): TGTGCCAGTAGTCGTAGCCTCAGCGGTGAAGCTTTCTTT.

On this clone: Germline is not matched at one junction end, which may reflect a read error. V and J are TRBV7-7 and TRBJ2-2, with 9 bases identical to TRBD1. Germline-derived CDR1 and CDR2 are SSHAT and FNYEAQ (reference sequence). The CDR3 contains 17 residues. CDR3 residues: CASSWGTGTGRTGELFF. In nucleotides, the CDR3 is TGTGCTAGCAGCTGGGGGACCGGGACAGGGAGGACCGGGGAGCTGTTTTTT.

This clone qualifies as medium-sized. The chain has TRBV5-6 and TRBJ1-1; no clear D gene. This CDR3 region has 13 residues. Germline V CDR1 and CDR2: SGHDT, YYEEEE. V lost 0 bases, J lost 2 bases, and 5 bases lay in between. As DNA, the CDR3 is TGTGCCAGCAGCTTGGACACAAACACTGAAGCTTTCTTT. It is translated as CASSLDTNTEAFF.

This chain joins TRBV6-6 and TRBJ1-6; D is ambiguous. CDR1 MNHNY and CDR2 SVGAGI come from the germline V gene (reference sequence). Trimming shortened V by 2 bases and J by 3 bases, and 8 bases separated the two germline ends. This CDR3 has 15 residues. The CDR3 loop reads CASSYREDYNSPLHF. The CDR3 DNA follows: TGTGCCAGCAGTTACAGGGAGGACTATAATTCACCCCTCCACTTT.

The chain carries TRBV5-4 and TRBJ2-1; TRBD2 is a possible D gene (5 bases). Trimming removed 4 bases at V and 4 bases at J, with 18 bases between. The CDR3 loop spans 16 amino acids. The germline V gene has CDR1 SGHNT and CDR2 YYREEE (reference sequence). The CDR3 nucleotides are TGTGCCAGCAGCGGCCGCCCGGACGGGGTTTACAATGAGCAGTTCTTC. Translation gives CASSGRPDGVYNEQFF.

This chain uses TRBV2 with TRBJ2-5; no clear D gene. V shed 2 bases and J shed 4 bases, with 8 bases lying between them. Germline V gene lookup returns CDR1 SNHLY and CDR2 FYNNEI. CDR3 length equals 13 residues. CDR3 in DNA: TGTGCCAGCAGTGAATACAGCACAGAGACCCAGTACTTC. Translated, it gives CASSEYSTETQYF.

The V and J genes are TRBV19 and TRBJ1-5, with D possibly TRBD1 on 6 matching bases. V dropped 3 bases and J dropped 1 base, with 13 bases sitting between them. The CDR3 has 16 amino acids. The germline gives CDR1 LNHDA, CDR2 SQIVND (reference sequence). The CDR3 DNA reads TGTGCCAGTAGTATTTGGGGAGGGGGGAGCAATCAGCCCCAGCATTTT. Amino acid sequence: CASSIWGGGSNQPQHF. Looking up the rest from reference TRBV19 and TRBJ1-5 gives the full variable domain: DGGITQSPKYLFRKEGQNVTLSCEQNLNHDAMYWYRQDPGQGLRLIYYSQIVNDFQKGDIAEGYSVSREKKESFPLTVTSAQKNPTAFYLCASSIWGGGSNQPQHFGDGTRLSIL.

The chain combines TRBV29-1 with TRBJ2-3, with 7 bases identical to TRBD2. The CDR3 is made up of 13 amino acids. V shed 5 bases and J 4 bases; nucleotides not matched to a gene: 6. Germline loops: CDR1 SQVTM, CDR2 ANQGSEA. Here the CDR3 DNA reads TGCAGCGTTAGGGAGGGGTCCGCAGATACGCAGTATTTT. This codes for CSVREGSADTQYF.

As DNA, the CDR3 is TGCGCCAGCAGCCAAGATTTAGGGGTCAATGAGCAGTTCTTC. Translated, it gives CASSQDLGVNEQFF. The rearrangement links TRBV4-3 to TRBJ2-1, with D possibly TRBD1 on 5 matching bases. V lost 0 bases and J 6 bases, leaving 9 bases between the germline ends. Germline loops: CDR1 LGHNA, CDR2 YSLEER. The CDR3 totals 14 residues.

CDR3 nucleotides: TGTGCCAGCAGCTTAGCCGGTTCCTCCTACGAGCAGTACTTC. This sequence encodes CASSLAGSSYEQYF. The chain has TRBV11-1 and TRBJ2-7; no clear D gene. V dropped 0 bases and J dropped 0 bases, with 6 bases sitting between them. The CDR3 has 14 residues. CDR1 SGHAT and CDR2 FQDESV come from the germline V gene (reference sequence).

The V and J genes are TRBV4-3 and TRBJ2-7; 8 bases align to TRBD1. V lost 2 bases, J lost 4 bases, and 1 base stayed unmatched. Germline V gene lookup returns CDR1 LGHNA and CDR2 YSLEER. This CDR3 is 13 amino acids long. DNA for the CDR3: TGCGCCAGCAGCCAACAGGGGGCTTACGAGCAGTACTTC. This gives the protein CASSQQGAYEQYF.

The V gene is TRBV19, the J gene TRBJ1-5, with D maybe TRBD1 (5 bases). CDR1 LNHDA and CDR2 SQIVND come from the germline V gene (reference sequence). CDR3 size: 15 residues. Trimming pared 4 bases from V and 7 bases from J, leaving 17 bases between. CDR3 amino acids: CASSRLQGVGQPQHF. The CDR3 nucleotides read TGTGCCAGTAGTAGATTACAAGGGGTTGGACAGCCCCAGCATTTT.

This clone was seen just once. V is TRBV29-1 and J is TRBJ1-6; D is unclear. Germline V gene data show CDR1 as SQVTM and CDR2 as ANQGSEA. The CDR3 runs to 13 residues. Trimming stripped 4 bases from V and 5 bases from J, with 9 bases between. This CDR3 reads CSVAFSDNSPLHF. As DNA, the CDR3 is TGCAGCGTTGCATTTAGTGATAATTCACCCCTCCACTTT.

This clone showed up just once. The chain recombines TRBV15 with TRBJ2-7; tentative D call: TRBD2 (5 bases). The V end lost 5 bases, the J end lost 1 base, and 9 bases lay between the germline ends. The length of the CDR3 is 13 residues. The germline CDR1 and CDR2 sequences are LNHNV and YYDKDF (reference sequence). CDR3 bases: TGTGCCACCAGCTCCGGGATTTCCTACGAGCAGTACTTC. As protein: CATSSGISYEQYF.

The CDR3 DNA follows: TGTGCCAGCATTCCCCAGGCAGCGAACACCGGGGAGCTGTTTTTT. This codes for CASIPQAANTGELFF. The chain links TRBV19 to TRBJ2-2; the D is unclear. CDR1 and CDR2 (germline): LNHDA, SQIVND (reference sequence). The CDR3 has 15 amino acids. The ends were cut back, 9 bases at V and 0 bases at J, with 14 bases in the middle. Complete variable domain (other parts from reference TRBV19 and TRBJ2-2): DGGITQSPKYLFRKEGQNVTLSCEQNLNHDAMYWYRQDPGQGLRLIYYSQIVNDFQKGDIAEGYSVSREKKESFPLTVTSAQKNPTAFYLCASIPQAANTGELFFGEGSRLTVL.

The rearrangement uses TRBV12-3 or TRBV12-4 and TRBJ1-1; tentatively, D is TRBD1 (5 bases). This CDR3 has 13 residues. Trimming stripped 6 bases from V and 3 bases from J, with 11 bases between. CDR3 residues: CASRGREDTEAFF. The CDR3 DNA follows: TGTGCCAGCAGGGGCAGGGAGGACACTGAAGCTTTCTTT.